This T cell receptor beta chain appears in the sequencing data of a study of HIV-infected patients and healthy controls. Study conclusions and caveats: HIV-associated CDR3 frequencies dropped significantly during therapy; CMV-associated ones, mostly rising, changed nonsignificantly.

In this sample, this clonotype turned up many times. Its target is not known. CDR3 length: 13 amino acids. The germline V gene encodes CDR1 KGHSH and CDR2 LQKENI. V was pared by 2 bases and J by 1 base, with 5 bases between. cDNA was made from about 510 ng RNA using alpha and beta constant primers. Using multiplexing indices, alpha and beta chain libraries were generated apart by chain-specific third strand synthesis. The SP2 site served as the priming point for second strand synthesis. One entry per CDR3 protein results from TCRdb running MiXCR on the 5' RACE reads. The repertoire consists of 10,000 to 12,000 distinct CDR3 sequences, with approximately 8% occurring once and the leading ten covering more than 5%. The repertoire came from unfractionated whole blood and reflected all unsorted peripheral T cells.

This TCR derives from an adult in good health. The material sequenced was blood. The rearrangement joins TRBV18 to TRBJ1-1; D is unclear. CDR3 nucleotides: TGTGCCAGCTCACCAGCGCAGAACACTGAAGCTTTCTTT. This codes for CASSPAQNTEAFF.